Below, 26 T cell receptor beta chains from the same sample are listed, as sequenced in a study of blood T cell repertoires in COVID-19. Using immunoSEQ multiplex PCR, the repertoire was profiled, and TCRdb retains in-frame clones only, with some absent. Among 100,000 or so clones listed, 85% were seen once. Sequencing was carried out using peripheral blood. The receptor set was obtained from a woman aged 70-85 years with active or convalescent COVID-19.

This clone was counted between two and nine times. The chain employs TRBV29-1 and TRBJ1-1; 8 positions agree with TRBD1. The CDR3 is 12 amino acids. CDR1 and CDR2 from the germline V gene are SQVTM and ANQGSEA. J was trimmed by 4 bases and V by 6 bases; bases with no gene match: 4. Here the CDR3 reads CSVLTGGTEAFF. DNA for the CDR3: TGCAGCGTCCTTACAGGGGGCACTGAAGCTTTCTTT. The full variable domain, in which reference TRBV29-1 and TRBJ1-1 provide the parts outside the CDR3, is SAVISQKPSRDICQRGTSLTIQCQVDSQVTMMFWYRQQPGQSLTLIATANQGSEATYESGFVIDKFPISRPNLTFSTLTVSNMSPEDSSIYLCSVLTGGTEAFFGQGTRLTVV.

J is TRBJ2-1 and V is TRBV27; 12 nucleotides match TRBD2. The germline gives CDR1 MNHEY, CDR2 SMNVEV (reference sequence). The CDR3 consists of 18 residues. V trimming: 5 bases; J trimming: 1 base; junction bases outside the gene matches: 9. The CDR3 protein is CASSRLAGGPESYNEQFF. The CDR3 DNA reads as TGTGCCAGCAGTCGCCTAGCGGGAGGGCCGGAGTCCTACAATGAGCAGTTCTTC.

This sequence joins TRBV7-8 and TRBJ2-6; 9 positions match TRBD2. The CDR3 loop spans 19 amino acids. In germline, CDR1 is SGHVS, CDR2 FQNEAQ. Trimming at V came to 5 bases and at J to 3 bases, leaving 14 bases not matched to a gene. As DNA, the CDR3 is TGTGCCAGCAGCCCAAGAGGGGCTAGCGGGAATGATGGGGCCAACGTCCTGACTTTC. This codes for CASSPRGASGNDGANVLTF.

The chain has TRBV6-5 and TRBJ1-6; 7 bases map to TRBD1. The CDR3 consists of 13 residues. Germline V gene lookup returns CDR1 MNHEY and CDR2 SVGAGI. With V trimmed by 10 bases and J by 7 bases, 7 bases remained unmatched. The chain's CDR3 is CATRRGQNSPLHF. CDR3 DNA: TGTGCCACCCGCAGGGGACAGAATTCACCCCTCCACTTT.

The V and J genes are TRBV7-8 and TRBJ2-7; D is unclear. CDR3 length: 11 residues. V was shortened by 1 base and J by 6 bases, with 4 bases between the two germline ends. From germline, CDR1 is SGHVS and CDR2 FQNEAQ. The CDR3 region has the DNA TGTGCCAGCAGCTTAGTGAGCGAGCAGTACTTC. It is translated as CASSLVSEQYF.

This chain links TRBV30 with TRBJ1-5; 7 bases agree with TRBD1. The ends lost 3 bases at V and 0 bases at J; junction bases unmatched: 14. The CDR3 extends over 18 amino acids. Germline CDR1 is GTSNPN and CDR2 is SVGIG (reference sequence). The CDR3 loop reads CAWSPTGAPSYSNQPQHF. The CDR3 DNA reads TGTGCCTGGAGCCCTACAGGGGCCCCTTCTTATAGCAATCAGCCCCAGCATTTT. The variable domain in full, completed from reference TRBV30 and TRBJ1-5, reads SQTIHQWPATLVQPVGSPLSLECTVEGTSNPNLYWYRQAAGRGLQLLFYSVGIGQISSEVPQNLSASRPQDRQFILSSKKLLLSDSGFYLCAWSPTGAPSYSNQPQHFGDGTRLSIL.

The gene calls are TRBV28 and TRBJ2-2; TRBD1 aligns across 11 bases. Losses at the gene ends were 2 bases for V and 4 bases for J; bases not matched to a gene: 6. The CDR3 totals 17 residues. Germline V gene sequence: CDR1 MDHEN, CDR2 SYDVKM. CDR3 nucleotide sequence: TGTGCCAGCAGTTTAATCGCCGGGACAGGGGGCACCGGGGAGCTGTTTTTT. This sequence encodes CASSLIAGTGGTGELFF.

The chain couples TRBV19 to TRBJ1-1, with 8 nucleotides matching TRBD1. Germline V gives CDR1 LNHDA, CDR2 SQIVND (reference sequence). Trimming cost V 6 bases and J 6 bases; bases outside gene matches: 18. The CDR3 is 17 residues long. CDR3 protein: CASSIKTGQGERSEAFF. CDR3 DNA: TGTGCCAGTAGCATCAAGACCGGACAGGGAGAGAGGTCTGAAGCTTTCTTT.

This clone was counted once. The J gene is TRBJ2-7, the V gene TRBV28; 9 positions match TRBD2. After removal of 7 bases from V and 3 bases from J, the junction contained 7 bases not matched to a gene. CDR1 MDHEN and CDR2 SYDVKM come from the germline V gene. The CDR3 covers 14 residues. The chain's CDR3 is CASTASGKLYEQYF. CDR3 coding DNA: TGTGCCAGCACGGCTAGCGGGAAGCTCTACGAGCAGTACTTC.

The chain employs TRBV27 and TRBJ2-1, with 9 bases aligning to TRBD2. The length of the CDR3 is 15 residues. Germline V CDR1 and CDR2: MNHEY, SMNVEV (reference sequence). V shed 6 bases and J 5 bases; nucleotides not matched to a gene: 8. CDR3 region: CASSRGTSLHNEQFF. The CDR3 DNA sequence: TGTGCCAGCAGCCGCGGGACTAGCCTCCACAATGAGCAGTTCTTC.

The chain carries TRBV25-1 and TRBJ1-4, with TRBD1 matching over 7 bases. The CDR3 runs to 14 residues. Germline V gene data show CDR1 as MGHDK and CDR2 as SYGVNS. After removal of 2 bases from V and 7 bases from J, the junction contained 4 bases not matched to a gene. This CDR3 is CASSEGGGSEKLFF. CDR3 nucleotide sequence: TGTGCCAGCAGTGAAGGAGGGGGCTCTGAAAAACTGTTTTTT.

The chain is built from TRBV18 and TRBJ2-1, with TRBD2 matching 10 bases. J lost 10 bases, V lost 3 bases, and 6 bases had no gene match. The length of the CDR3 is 14 residues. In germline, CDR1 is KGHSH, CDR2 LQKENI. Here the CDR3 reads CASSPTSGVREQFF. CDR3 DNA: TGTGCCAGCTCACCTACTAGCGGGGTCAGAGAGCAGTTCTTC.

The chain has TRBV28 and TRBJ2-3; 7 bases map to TRBD2. V gave up 7 bases and J gave up 0 bases; unmatched junction bases: 16. The CDR3 is made up of 18 amino acids. CDR1 and CDR2 from the germline V gene are MDHEN and SYDVKM. This CDR3 is CASIPPVGRGSSTDTQYF. The DNA of the CDR3 is TGTGCCAGCATCCCTCCGGTAGGGCGGGGGTCTAGCACAGATACGCAGTATTTT.

The J gene is TRBJ2-3, the V gene TRBV30, with 11 bases aligning to TRBD2. There are 17 residues in the CDR3. Trimming cost V 2 bases and J 5 bases; bases outside gene matches: 12. Germline V CDR1 and CDR2: GTSNPN, SVGIG (reference sequence). CDR3 loop: CAWSPLAGGSVGDTQYF. The CDR3 DNA is TGTGCCTGGAGTCCCCTAGCGGGAGGATCGGTAGGAGATACGCAGTATTTT.

The chain employs TRBV7-2 and TRBJ2-2, with 10 bases aligning to TRBD1. The CDR3 runs to 16 residues. Per germline, CDR1 SGHTA and CDR2 FQGNSA. The V and J ends lost 5 bases and 4 bases, in that order; junction bases with no gene match: 7. CDR3: CASSLTGGAGTGELFF. CDR3 in DNA: TGTGCCAGCAGCCTGACAGGGGGCGCGGGCACCGGGGAGCTGTTTTTT.

The V gene is TRBV20-1, the J gene TRBJ1-2; 7 bases match TRBD1. Losses at the gene ends were 3 bases for V and 8 bases for J; bases not matched to a gene: 3. This CDR3 is 11 amino acids long. Germline V gene sequence: CDR1 DFQATT, CDR2 SNEGSKA (reference sequence). The CDR3 region has the DNA TGCAGTGCTAGGTCGGACAGGGGCTACACCTTC. It translates to CSARSDRGYTF.

This CDR3 is CASSLPGQGVYEQYF. The CDR3 nucleotides read TGTGCCAGCAGCCTGCCGGGACAGGGTGTCTACGAGCAGTACTTC. J is TRBJ2-7 and V is TRBV3-1 (or the pseudogene TRBV3-2); 9 nucleotides align to TRBD1. V was pared by 4 bases and J by 3 bases, with 7 bases of the junction left unmatched. The length of the CDR3 is 15 residues. Germline lookup yields CDR1 LGHDT and CDR2 YNNKEL (reference sequence).

The chain uses TRBV18 and TRBJ1-5; TRBD1 is a possible D gene (5 bases). The CDR3 extends over 13 amino acids. CDR1 is KGHSH and CDR2 is LQKENI in the germline V gene. V was shortened by 4 bases and J by 6 bases, with 10 bases between the two germline ends. The CDR3 region is CASSLQDRQPQHF. As DNA, the CDR3 is TGTGCCAGCTCACTACAGGATCGTCAGCCCCAGCATTTT.

V and J are TRBV28 and TRBJ2-4; maybe TRBD2 (5 bases). This CDR3 has 15 residues. The germline CDR1 and CDR2 sequences are MDHEN and SYDVKM. Trimming stripped 6 bases from V and 1 base from J, with 13 bases between. The DNA of the CDR3 is TGTGCCAGCAGACCGACCCCGGGGGCCAAAAACATTCAGTACTTC. This encodes CASRPTPGAKNIQYF.

The chain employs TRBV12-3 or TRBV12-4 and TRBJ1-6; a weak D match, TRBD1 (6 bases). V lost 8 bases, J lost 4 bases, and 9 bases lay in between. This CDR3 is built from 13 residues. CDR3 DNA: TGTGCCAGCCGGACAGATTATAATTCACCCCTCCACTTT. It is translated as CASRTDYNSPLHF.

The chain has TRBV6-2 or TRBV6-3 and TRBJ2-3; tentatively, D is TRBD1 (7 bases). This CDR3 has 17 residues. Germline-derived CDR1 and CDR2 are MNHEY and SVGEGT. Trimming removed 4 bases from V and 5 bases from J, with 22 bases in between. CDR3 in amino acids: CASSFRAGQGVRDTQYF. CDR3 nucleotides: TGTGCCAGCAGTTTTCGGGCGGGGCAGGGGGTTCGAGATACGCAGTATTTT.

A few counts support this clone. This same CDR3 is encoded by further DNA sequences in the sample. The chain combines TRBV9 with TRBJ2-3; D possibly corresponds to TRBD2 (6 bases). CDR1 and CDR2 from the germline V gene are SGDLS and YYNGEE. CDR3 length: 14 amino acids. V was trimmed by 0 bases and J by 3 bases, leaving 8 bases between them. The CDR3 nucleotides are TGTGCCAGCAGCGTAGGGGGGGATACAGATACGCAGTATTTT. As protein: CASSVGGDTDTQYF.

This clone has just a few counts. The genes are TRBV4-3 and TRBJ2-7; 7 bases are a match to TRBD1. V lost 3 bases to trimming and J lost 3 bases; unmatched junction nucleotides: 8. Germline V gives CDR1 LGHNA, CDR2 YSLEER. The CDR3 length is 15 residues. For the CDR3, the DNA is TGCGCCAGCAGCCAGGCCTTGACAGGGAGCTACGAGCAGTACTTC. Its translation: CASSQALTGSYEQYF.

This chain connects TRBV6-1 to TRBJ2-1; 8 bases fit TRBD1. This CDR3 is 15 amino acids long. Looked up from germline, CDR1 is MNHNS and CDR2 is SASEGT. J was trimmed by 2 bases and V by 3 bases; bases with no gene match: 3. The CDR3, as DNA: TGTGCCAGCAGTGACAGGGGGCTAACCTACAATGAGCAGTTCTTC. Encoded protein: CASSDRGLTYNEQFF.

The chain recombines TRBV10-2 with TRBJ2-7, with a possible D match to TRBD1 (6 bases). From germline, CDR1 is WSHSY and CDR2 SAAADI. The length of the CDR3 is 15 residues. Trimming left V 3 bases short and J 2 bases short, with 14 bases between. The CDR3 protein is CASSDRTVNTYEQYF. Written as DNA, the CDR3 is TGCGCCAGCAGTGATAGGACAGTAAATACCTACGAGCAGTACTTC.

J is TRBJ2-1 and V is TRBV9; the match to TRBD1 covers 7 bases. Per germline, CDR1 SGDLS and CDR2 YYNGEE. The CDR3 is 15 residues long. V lost 3 bases and J lost 0; bases outside the gene matches: 3. CDR3 protein: CASSADRASYNEQFF. CDR3 nucleotide sequence: TGTGCCAGCAGCGCAGACAGGGCCTCCTACAATGAGCAGTTCTTC.